These 20 T cell receptor beta chains came from one sample sequenced in a study of CD8+ T cells in alopecia areata. Treatment given: oral pan-JAK inhibitor, 5-10 mg twice daily. cDNA reverse transcribed from extracted RNA served as the sequencing template. Profiling relied on immunoSEQ multiplex PCR, and the TCRdb table lists in-frame clones only, not all of them. There are about 190,000 clones in the sample; more than 55% occur only once, and 0.69% lies in the top ten. The sequencing used CD4+ T cells sorted from blood, collected at week 4, from a patient treated with tofacitinib. The source is a human donor with alopecia areata.

The V and J genes are TRBV6-6 and TRBJ1-1, with D possibly being TRBD1 (6 bases). V shed 9 bases and J shed 1 base, with 18 bases lying between them. Germline CDR1 MNHNY, CDR2 SVGAGI (reference sequence). The CDR3 contains 15 residues. CDR3 in DNA: TGTGCCAGTGGGGCTAGCGGGGGACAGAACACTGAAGCTTTCTTT. This codes for CASGASGGQNTEAFF.

This clone has more than one count but fewer than ten. V and J are TRBV2 and TRBJ2-7, with D possibly matching TRBD1 (5 bases). The CDR3 is made up of 14 amino acids. CDR1 SNHLY and CDR2 FYNNEI come from the germline V gene. The V and J ends lost 7 bases and 0 bases respectively, with 13 bases between them. CDR3 in amino acids: CASKRGRSSYEQYF. The CDR3 coding sequence is TGTGCCAGCAAAAGGGGTCGAAGCTCCTACGAGCAGTACTTC.

This chain uses TRBV27 with TRBJ2-5, with D perhaps matching TRBD1 (5 bases). Germline V gene data show CDR1 as MNHEY and CDR2 as SMNVEV (reference sequence). The CDR3 is 13 amino acids. Trimming stripped 5 bases from V and 2 bases from J, with 9 bases between. The CDR3 here is CASSEAGQETQYF. Here the CDR3 DNA reads TGTGCCAGCAGTGAGGCAGGGCAAGAGACCCAGTACTTC.

The V call is TRBV29-1, the J call TRBJ1-2; D not certain. Germline lookup yields CDR1 SQVTM and CDR2 ANQGSEA. The CDR3 spans 12 residues. The V end was cut by 6 bases, the J end by 8 bases, with 16 bases between. The CDR3 DNA sequence: TGCAGCGTCGGATTGGGGATGAGGGGCTACACCTTC. This translates into CSVGLGMRGYTF. Filled out from reference TRBV29-1 and TRBJ1-2, the complete variable domain reads SAVISQKPSRDICQRGTSLTIQCQVDSQVTMMFWYRQQPGQSLTLIATANQGSEATYESGFVIDKFPISRPNLTFSTLTVSNMSPEDSSIYLCSVGLGMRGYTFGSGTRLTVV.

The V and J genes are TRBV30 and TRBJ2-7, with D possibly matching TRBD2 (6 bases). The CDR3 loop spans 13 amino acids. CDR1 GTSNPN and CDR2 SVGIG come from the germline V gene (reference sequence). V lost 0 bases to trimming and J lost 2 bases, with 8 bases between them. CDR3 DNA: TGTGCCTGGAGTGTGGGACTGGCCTACGAGCAGTACTTC. Amino acid sequence: CAWSVGLAYEQYF.

The rearrangement links TRBV29-1 to TRBJ2-1; 7 bases are a match to TRBD2. Germline V gene lookup returns CDR1 SQVTM and CDR2 ANQGSEA. The CDR3 contains 13 residues. Trimming cost V 3 bases and J 5 bases; bases outside gene matches: 4. The CDR3 spells CSVELAGDNEQFF. Written as DNA, the CDR3 is TGCAGCGTTGAGCTGGCGGGAGACAATGAGCAGTTCTTC.

This clone was observed a few times. The genes are TRBV20-1 and TRBJ2-5; D not resolved. Germline V gene lookup returns CDR1 DFQATT and CDR2 SNEGSKA (reference sequence). The CDR3 spans 11 residues. CDR3 bases: TGCAGCATTGAGACTCCAGAGACCCAGTACTTC. Protein sequence: CSIETPETQYF.

The rearrangement uses TRBV7-9 and TRBJ2-7, with no clear D. The CDR3 totals 14 residues. V lost 2 bases and J 3 bases, leaving 11 bases between the germline ends. The germline V gene has CDR1 SEHNR and CDR2 FQNEAQ (reference sequence). DNA for the CDR3: TGTGCCAGCAGCTTAACCACTGGCAGCTACGAGCAGTACTTC. Its translation is CASSLTTGSYEQYF.

This clone was observed a single time. The chain is built from TRBV5-1 and TRBJ2-2; a weak D match, TRBD2 (6 bases). Trimming shortened V by 1 base and J by 3 bases, and 10 bases separated the two germline ends. This CDR3 has 15 residues. Germline-derived CDR1 and CDR2 are SGHRS and YFSETQ. CDR3 nucleotides: TGCGCCAGCAGCTTGCGGGGGAAACACACCGGGGAGCTGTTTTTT. Residues: CASSLRGKHTGELFF. The variable domain in full, with the rest retrieved from reference TRBV5-1 and TRBJ2-2, is KAGVTQTPRYLIKTRGQQVTLSCSPISGHRSVSWYQQTPGQGLQFLFEYFSETQRNKGNFPGRFSGRQFSNSRSEMNVSTLELGDSALYLCASSLRGKHTGELFFGEGSRLTVL.

V usage is TRBV30 and J usage is TRBJ2-2; 7 bases are a match to TRBD2. The CDR3 totals 15 residues. Per germline, CDR1 GTSNPN and CDR2 SVGIG (reference sequence). Losses at the gene ends were 6 bases for V and 2 bases for J; bases not matched to a gene: 9. CDR3 residues: CACKLAGSNTGELFF. CDR3 nucleotides: TGTGCCTGCAAATTAGCGGGTAGTAACACCGGGGAGCTGTTTTTT. The full variable domain, with the rest looked up from reference TRBV30 and TRBJ2-2, is SQTIHQWPATLVQPVGSPLSLECTVEGTSNPNLYWYRQAAGRGLQLLFYSVGIGQISSEVPQNLSASRPQDRQFILSSKKLLLSDSGFYLCACKLAGSNTGELFFGEGSRLTVL.

In its sample, this clone was seen a few times. This chain joins TRBV2 and TRBJ2-2, with a possible D match to TRBD2 (6 bases). The length of the CDR3 is 14 residues. Germline V lookup: CDR1 SNHLY, CDR2 FYNNEI. Trimming took 6 bases from V and 7 from J, leaving 15 bases between them. The CDR3 DNA sequence: TGTGCCAGCAGGCGGAGGGGAGAGAGCGGGGAGCTGTTTTTT. Translation: CASRRRGESGELFF.

This sequence joins TRBV28 and TRBJ1-4; D remains unclear. Germline CDR1 reads MDHEN; CDR2 reads SYDVKM. The V end was cut by 3 bases, the J end by 11 bases, with 7 bases between. This CDR3 contains 11 residues. The CDR3 DNA sequence: TGTGCCAGCAGTTTCGGGCCCAAACTGTTTTTT. It yields the protein CASSFGPKLFF.

The chain has TRBV7-2 and TRBJ1-5, with 7 bases that match TRBD1. The CDR3 sequence is 15 residues long. From germline, CDR1 is SGHTA and CDR2 FQGNSA. Trimming cost V 5 bases and J 3 bases; bases outside gene matches: 7. CDR3 amino acids: CASSATGVSNQPQHF. The CDR3 region has the DNA TGTGCCAGCAGCGCAACAGGGGTCTCCAATCAGCCCCAGCATTTT.

The chain links TRBV6-5 to TRBJ2-3, with D tentatively TRBD2 (6 bases). V was pared by 2 bases and J by 5 bases, with 11 bases between. CDR1 and CDR2 from the germline V gene are MNHEY and SVGAGI. The CDR3 runs to 14 residues. CDR3 DNA: TGTGCCAGCAGTTACAGGAGGGCTCAAGATACGCAGTATTTT. This encodes CASSYRRAQDTQYF.

The chain couples TRBV7-9 to TRBJ2-7; the D gene could be TRBD1 or TRBD2 (5 bases each). The V and J ends lost 5 bases and 6 bases respectively, with 11 bases between them. The CDR3 spans 12 residues. The germline V gene encodes CDR1 SEHNR and CDR2 FQNEAQ (reference sequence). The CDR3 DNA sequence: TGTGCCAGCAGCCGGGACCCCTTCGAGCAGTACTTC. Its protein is CASSRDPFEQYF.

This chain joins TRBV14 and TRBJ2-5, with D unclear. Deletions cut 3 bases from V and 5 bases from J, with 7 bases between. Looked up from germline, CDR1 is SGHDN and CDR2 is FVKESK. The CDR3 length is 12 residues. This CDR3 is CASSHIRETQYF. The CDR3 bases are TGTGCCAGCAGCCATATTAGGGAGACCCAGTACTTC.

J is TRBJ2-1 and V is TRBV11-2; D tentatively reads TRBD1 or TRBD2 (5 bases each). Germline V gives CDR1 SGHAT, CDR2 FQNNGV. The V and J ends lost 6 bases and 9 bases respectively, with 9 bases between them. The CDR3 totals 11 residues. In DNA, the CDR3 is TGTGCCAGCAGTCGGGGCGGTGAGCAGTTCTTC. Its translation is CASSRGGEQFF.

The chain couples TRBV7-2 to TRBJ2-5, with 11 bases lining up with TRBD2. The CDR3 runs 17 residues. In germline, CDR1 is SGHTA, CDR2 FQGNSA. V gave up 5 bases and J gave up 6 bases; unmatched junction bases: 14. CDR3: CASSPLGTSGGGQTQYF. Here the CDR3 DNA reads TGTGCCAGCAGCCCCCTGGGGACTAGCGGAGGGGGACAGACCCAGTACTTC.

V usage is TRBV30 and J usage is TRBJ1-1; D gene uncertain. Germline V gene data show CDR1 as GTSNPN and CDR2 as SVGIG (reference sequence). The V gene lost 4 bases and the J gene lost 1 base, with 16 bases spanning the gap. The CDR3 is made up of 15 amino acids. The CDR3 here is CAWTRVWGGNTEAFF. The CDR3 coding sequence is TGTGCCTGGACAAGAGTCTGGGGAGGGAACACTGAAGCTTTCTTT.

This chain joins TRBV7-2 and TRBJ1-4, with D unresolved. The CDR3 sequence is 15 residues long. The V gene lost 9 bases and the J gene lost 0 bases, with 14 bases spanning the gap. Germline CDR1 reads SGHTA; CDR2 reads FQGNSA. The CDR3 sequence is CASSNGGTTNEKLFF. DNA for the CDR3: TGTGCCAGTAGCAACGGAGGGACAACTAATGAAAAACTGTTTTTT.